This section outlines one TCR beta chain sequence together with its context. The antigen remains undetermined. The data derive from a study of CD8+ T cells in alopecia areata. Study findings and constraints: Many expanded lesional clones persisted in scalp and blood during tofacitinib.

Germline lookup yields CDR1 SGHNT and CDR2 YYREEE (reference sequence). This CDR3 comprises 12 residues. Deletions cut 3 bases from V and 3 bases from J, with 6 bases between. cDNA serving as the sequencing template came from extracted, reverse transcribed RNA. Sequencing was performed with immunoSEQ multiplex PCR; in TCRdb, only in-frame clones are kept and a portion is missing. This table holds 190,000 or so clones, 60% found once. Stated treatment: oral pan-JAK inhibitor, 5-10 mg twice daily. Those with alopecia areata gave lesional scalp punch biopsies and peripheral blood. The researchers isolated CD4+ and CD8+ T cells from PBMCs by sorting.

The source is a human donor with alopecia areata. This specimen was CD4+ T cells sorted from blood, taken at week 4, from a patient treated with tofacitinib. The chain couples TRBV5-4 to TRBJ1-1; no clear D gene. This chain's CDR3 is CASSSRYTEAFF. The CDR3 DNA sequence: TGTGCCAGCAGCTCGAGGTACACTGAAGCTTTCTTT. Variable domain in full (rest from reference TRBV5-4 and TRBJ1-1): ETGVTQSPTHLIKTRGQQVTLRCSSQSGHNTVSWYQQALGQGPQFIFQYYREEENGRGNFPPRFSGLQFPNYSSELNVNALELDDSALYLCASSSRYTEAFFGQGTRLTVV.